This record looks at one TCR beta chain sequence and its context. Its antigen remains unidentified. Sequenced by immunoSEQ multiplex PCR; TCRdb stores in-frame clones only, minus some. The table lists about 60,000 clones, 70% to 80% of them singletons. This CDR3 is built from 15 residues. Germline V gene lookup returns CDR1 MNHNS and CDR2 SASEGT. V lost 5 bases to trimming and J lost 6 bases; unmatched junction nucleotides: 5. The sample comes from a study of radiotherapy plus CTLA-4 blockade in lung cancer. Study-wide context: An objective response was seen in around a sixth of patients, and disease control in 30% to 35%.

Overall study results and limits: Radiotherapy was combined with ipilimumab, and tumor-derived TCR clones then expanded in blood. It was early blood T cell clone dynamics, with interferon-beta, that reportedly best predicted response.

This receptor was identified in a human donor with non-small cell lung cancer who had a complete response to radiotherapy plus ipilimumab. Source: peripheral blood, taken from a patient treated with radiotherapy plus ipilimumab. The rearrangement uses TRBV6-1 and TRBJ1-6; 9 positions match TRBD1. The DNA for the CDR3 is TGTGCCAGCAGTCTCCGGGACAGGGCTAATTCACCCCTCCACTTT. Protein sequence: CASSLRDRANSPLHF.